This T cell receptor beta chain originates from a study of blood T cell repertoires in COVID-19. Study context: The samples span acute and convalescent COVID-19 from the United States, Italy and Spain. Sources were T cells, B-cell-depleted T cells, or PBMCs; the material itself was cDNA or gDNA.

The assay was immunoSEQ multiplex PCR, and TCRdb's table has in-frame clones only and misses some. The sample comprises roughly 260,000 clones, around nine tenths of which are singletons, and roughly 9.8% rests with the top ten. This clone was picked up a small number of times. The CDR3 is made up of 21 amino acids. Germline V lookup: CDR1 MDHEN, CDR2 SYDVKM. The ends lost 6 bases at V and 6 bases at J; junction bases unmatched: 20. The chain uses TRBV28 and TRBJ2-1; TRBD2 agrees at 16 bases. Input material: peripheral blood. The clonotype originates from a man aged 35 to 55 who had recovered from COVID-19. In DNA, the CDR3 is TGTGCCAGCAGCCTGAACGATCCGGGACTAGCGGGGGGGGTGAGCTTCAATGAGCAGTTCTTC. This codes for CASSLNDPGLAGGVSFNEQFF.